This TCR beta chain was obtained from a study of cytomegalovirus exposure and HLA in healthy donors (TCRdb year 2017). Some background on the complete study: According to a later analysis, the roughly 120 validation repertoires were produced on the same platform as the roughly 600 repertoires of the first cohort. The study aimed to test whether signatures of past pathogen exposure could be identified by cataloging public T cell receptors. In addition to the first cohort of around 670 subjects, a separate validation cohort of 120 different subjects was used. To predict cytomegalovirus infection status, the study combined high-throughput TCR immunosequencing, statistical association of individual TCRs with disease status, and machine learning. The paper as a whole reports these results and caveats: A few of the identified cytomegalovirus-associated TCR beta chains were confirmed in vitro to be specific for cytomegalovirus antigens. A later analysis found that TCRs clustered in the first cohort also tended to co-occur in the 130 or so validation repertoires, with just under 95% of cluster scores above 0. Across donors, most TCR sequences were observed very rarely, whereas some public TCRs were present in many individuals. A later analysis lacked HLA typing for the validation cohort, so it scored co-occurrence in that cohort across all 120 repertoires. The study gave a list of some 150 TCR beta chains associated with cytomegalovirus. The classifier was reported to diagnose cytomegalovirus status with high specificity and sensitivity in both the original cohort and the validation cohort. According to the authors, the approach could potentially be generalized to other disease states and immunological phenotypes.

Between the V and J ends, shortened by 0 bases and 7 bases respectively, the junction contains 19 bases. The germline V gene encodes CDR1 MGHRA and CDR2 YSYEKL. The cysteine opens and the phenylalanine closes a CDR3 of 17 amino acids. CDR3 DNA is the only sequence kept; it has 51 bases, read in frame from the first base. Library generation was performed with the immunoSEQ multiplex PCR assay. The original methods were these. To diagnose cytomegalovirus status from the catalog of TCR beta chain sequences, a statistical classification framework was built. As stored in TCRdb, this immuneACCESS dataset retains in-frame rearrangements with V and J assigned. A fraction of the clones does not appear; measured against another copy, unresolved V genes explain less than half of the discrepancy, and the remainder lacks a known reason. D and trimming were read from the DNA, whereas the V and J calls and clone size are those reported in that table. This sample is represented by about 55,000 clones; roughly 90% of them were singletons. 3% of the sample comes from the top ten.

The donors were included in the validation cohort of roughly 130 subjects, a group kept apart from the approximately 700-subject first cohort. Details on this clone: There is no known antigen for this receptor. It has no much larger one-base neighbor in the sample; base qualities were not kept.

Sequenced input: PBMCs. The rearranged segments are TRBV4-1 and TRBJ2-1; the D gene remains uncertain. The receptor's source is a man between 18 and 35 years old in good health and CMV-seronegative. CDR3 region: CASSQEIPVTVRNEQFF. The sequenced DNA: TGCGCCAGCAGCCAAGAGATCCCCGTCACTGTGAGGAATGAGCAGTTCTTC.